The present entry profiles one T cell receptor beta chain with its context. As handled by the study authors: Amplification with reference gene primers provided the estimates of nucleated cell counts. The table came from immunoSEQ multiplex PCR; TCRdb's copy has only in-frame clones and leaves some out. V and J calls and clone size follow that table, whereas D and trimming were derived from the DNA. The table lists fewer than 200,000 clones, about 83% of them singletons. The data derive from a study of blood T cell repertoires in COVID-19. V lost 6 bases and J lost 7, with 16 bases in between. The CDR3 totals 15 residues. Germline V gene data show CDR1 as MNHNY and CDR2 as SVGAGI (reference sequence).

Material: peripheral blood. This clonotype was sampled from a woman between 65 and 79 years old who had recovered from COVID-19. The chain employs TRBV6-6 and TRBJ1-6; TRBD1 is a possible D gene (6 bases). In DNA, the CDR3 is TGTGCCAGCAGGCCGGAACAGGGAGCAAATTCACCCCTCCACTTT. Protein: CASRPEQGANSPLHF.